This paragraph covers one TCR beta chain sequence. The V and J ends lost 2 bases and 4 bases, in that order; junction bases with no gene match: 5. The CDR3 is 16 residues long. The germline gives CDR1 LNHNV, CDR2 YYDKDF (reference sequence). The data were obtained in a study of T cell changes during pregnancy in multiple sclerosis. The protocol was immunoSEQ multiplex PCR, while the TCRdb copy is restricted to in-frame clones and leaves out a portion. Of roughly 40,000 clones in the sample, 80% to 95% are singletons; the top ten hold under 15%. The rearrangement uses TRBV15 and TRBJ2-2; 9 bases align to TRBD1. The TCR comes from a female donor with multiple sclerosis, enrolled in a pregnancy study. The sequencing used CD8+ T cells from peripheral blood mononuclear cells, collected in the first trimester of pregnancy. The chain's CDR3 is CATSRYGQGPTGELFF. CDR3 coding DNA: TGTGCCACCAGCAGATATGGACAGGGGCCCACCGGGGAGCTGTTTTTT.